Included here is one TCR beta chain sequence, with context. The clone's antigen remains unknown. The input lacks base qualities; no much larger clone sits a single base away. From each donor, a single peripheral blood sample of approximately 110 mL on average was drawn into heparinised tubes. Using a panel that included CD45RO, CCR7, CD25, CD127, CD95 and CD27, naive, central memory, regulatory and stem cell-like memory CD4+ T cells were sorted on a BD FACSAria II. All sorted populations exceeded 95% purity. PBMCs were isolated immediately by Lymphoprep density gradient centrifugation and stained directly without culture. So that batch effects would be minimized, each experiment stained and sorted samples in pairs, pairing one healthy donor with one patient. V loses 0 bases, J loses 3 bases, and the germline ends lie 12 bases apart. Reading from cysteine to phenylalanine, the CDR3 counts 16 amino acids. Only the CDR3 DNA stays, 48 bases, in frame from base 1. The germline V gene gives CDR1 as MNHEY and CDR2 as SVGAGI.

The record originates from a study of beta chain features in type 1 diabetes (dated by TCRdb to 2016 to 2019). Background for the entire study: Mean age, gender distribution, total cell number and subset yield did not differ between patients and healthy donors. A total of 85 million to 140 million sorted cells were examined across all samples, and a strong correlation was observed between cell number per subset and RNA yield. The study compared TCRB repertoires of sorted circulating CD4+ T cell subsets between recently diagnosed type 1 diabetes patients and matched healthy donors. Regulatory and stem cell-like memory subsets were obtained from only 8 patients and roughly 8 healthy donors, while naive and central memory subsets were obtained from all 28 donors. Broader findings and caveats from the paper: Patients with type 1 diabetes made fewer insertions and deleted more nucleotides at VDJ recombination sites, implying thymic rearrangement abnormalities. Only small numbers of individuals were included in the HLA sub-analyses, which left unresolved whether HLA type had any influence on TCRB rearrangement. In all four CD4+ subsets, TCRB CDR3 length was moderately but significantly shorter in type 1 diabetes patients. Shorter templates might have been favored by PCR, but patient and control samples were amplified and corrected together, so both groups would have been affected equally by any skew. Because cDNA was sequenced instead of genomic DNA, highly expressing activated cells could be over-represented, though the groups showed no difference in activation or CD3 levels. The naive, central memory and regulatory TCRB repertoires appeared to resemble one another more closely among patients than among healthy donors.

The entire isolated RNA was reverse transcribed using the High Capacity cDNA Reverse Transcription Kit, and thus expressed TCRB transcripts were sequenced. Deep immunoSEQ sequencing was performed on naive, central memory and regulatory T cell samples, with an average of around 3.5 million total reads per sample. Sorted cells were lysed in RLT buffer, and RNA was extracted using DNase-treated RNeasy Micro or Mini kits according to cell number. To prevent cross-contamination, every cell subset was processed on its own, while patient and healthy donor samples were processed together. The immunoSEQ multiplex PCR was used to amplify TCRB sequences from cDNA, generating 87-bp fragments that spanned the CDR3 region. Sequencing of the amplicons was done on the Illumina HiSeq platform. For the original study's pipeline: PCR bias was computationally corrected using synthetic template baselines, reads within Hamming distance 2 were collapsed, and singletons that could not be merged were discarded. Reads were aligned against IMGT to assign V, D and J genes, CDR3 length and insertions or deletions at six rearrangement sites. Within each subset, clonotype counts were normalized to sorted cell number, and only after that were true diversity and Gini coefficients computed with the tcR R package. The overlap coefficient, calculated on TCRB nucleotide sequences, was used to quantify repertoire sharing. Out-of-frame TCRB sequences from naive cells were analyzed as a proxy for the pre-selection repertoire. Not all clones reach the TCRdb copy of this immuneACCESS table, which keeps in-frame sequences only. Checked studies attribute under half of the gap to unresolved V genes and leave the rest unexplained. D and trimming were read from the DNA, whereas the V and J calls and clone size are those reported in that table. This sample holds hundreds of thousands of clones; about an eighth were observed only once. The ten largest clonotypes hold less than 0.025% of the sample.

The TCR comes from a young man with type 1 diabetes. Sequenced input: naive CD4+ T cells from blood. Read against the paper, the sample's cell subset or site label means: true naive CD4+ T cells. Recombination linked TRBV6-5 to TRBJ1-3, with no confident D gene call. CDR3 loop: CASSYSNPGRGNTIYF. The sequenced DNA is TGTGCCAGCAGTTACTCGAATCCAGGACGTGGAAACACCATATATTTT.